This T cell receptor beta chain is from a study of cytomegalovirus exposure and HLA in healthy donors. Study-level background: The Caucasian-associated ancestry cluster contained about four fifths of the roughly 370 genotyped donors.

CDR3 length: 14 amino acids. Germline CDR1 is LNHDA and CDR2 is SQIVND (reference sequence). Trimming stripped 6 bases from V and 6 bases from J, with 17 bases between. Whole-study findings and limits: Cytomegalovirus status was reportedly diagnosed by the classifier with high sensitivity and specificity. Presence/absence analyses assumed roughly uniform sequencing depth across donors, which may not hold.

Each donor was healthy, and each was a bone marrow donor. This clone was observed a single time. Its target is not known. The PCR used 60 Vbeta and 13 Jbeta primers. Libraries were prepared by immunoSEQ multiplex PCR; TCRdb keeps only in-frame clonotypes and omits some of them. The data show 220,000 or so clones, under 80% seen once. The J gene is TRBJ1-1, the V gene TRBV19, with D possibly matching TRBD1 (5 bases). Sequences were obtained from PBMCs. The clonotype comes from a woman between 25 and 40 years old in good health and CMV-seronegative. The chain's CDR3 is CASSPRELIAEAFF. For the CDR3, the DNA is TGTGCCAGTAGCCCCAGGGAACTGATCGCTGAAGCTTTCTTT.